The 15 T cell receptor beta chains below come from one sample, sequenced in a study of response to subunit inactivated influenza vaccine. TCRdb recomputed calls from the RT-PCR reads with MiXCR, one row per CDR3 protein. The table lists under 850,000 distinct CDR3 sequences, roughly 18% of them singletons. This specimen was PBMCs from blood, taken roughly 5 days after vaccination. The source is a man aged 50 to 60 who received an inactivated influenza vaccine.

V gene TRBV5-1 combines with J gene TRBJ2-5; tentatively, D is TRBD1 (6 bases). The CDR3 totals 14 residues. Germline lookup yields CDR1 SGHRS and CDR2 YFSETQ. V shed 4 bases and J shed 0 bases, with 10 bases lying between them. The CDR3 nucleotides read TGCGCCAGCAGCATCCGGACAGACCAAGAGACCCAGTACTTC. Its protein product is CASSIRTDQETQYF.

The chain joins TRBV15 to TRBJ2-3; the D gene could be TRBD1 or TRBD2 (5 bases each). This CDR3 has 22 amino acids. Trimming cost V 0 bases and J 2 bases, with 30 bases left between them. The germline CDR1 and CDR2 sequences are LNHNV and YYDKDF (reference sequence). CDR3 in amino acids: CATSRDLQGIREPLKTTDTQYF. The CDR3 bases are TGTGCCACCAGCAGAGACCTCCAAGGGATCAGGGAGCCTTTAAAAACCACAGATACGCAGTATTTT.

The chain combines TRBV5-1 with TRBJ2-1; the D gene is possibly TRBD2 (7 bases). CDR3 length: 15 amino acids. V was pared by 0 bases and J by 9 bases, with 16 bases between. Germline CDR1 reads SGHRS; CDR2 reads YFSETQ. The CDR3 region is CASSLEAGTLGEQFF. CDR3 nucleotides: TGCGCCAGCAGCTTGGAAGCGGGGACATTGGGTGAGCAGTTCTTC.

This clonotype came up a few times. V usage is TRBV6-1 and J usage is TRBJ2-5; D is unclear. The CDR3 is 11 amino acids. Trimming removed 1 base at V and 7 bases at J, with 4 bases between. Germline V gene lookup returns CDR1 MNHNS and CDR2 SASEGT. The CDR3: CASSEEVTQYF. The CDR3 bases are TGTGCCAGCAGTGAAGAGGTGACCCAGTACTTC.

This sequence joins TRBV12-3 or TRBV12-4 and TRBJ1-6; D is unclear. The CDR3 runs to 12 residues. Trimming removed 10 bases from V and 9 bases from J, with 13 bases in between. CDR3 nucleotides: TGTGCCACCCAGCAAGGGAGTTCACCCCTCCACTTT. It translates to CATQQGSSPLHF.

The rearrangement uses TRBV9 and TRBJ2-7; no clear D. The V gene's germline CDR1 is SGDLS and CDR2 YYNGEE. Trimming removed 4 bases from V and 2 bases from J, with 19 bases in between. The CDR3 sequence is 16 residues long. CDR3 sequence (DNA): TGTGCCAGCAGCTTTTATCAAGCGTTTCCCCCCTACGAGCAGTACTTC. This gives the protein CASSFYQAFPPYEQYF.

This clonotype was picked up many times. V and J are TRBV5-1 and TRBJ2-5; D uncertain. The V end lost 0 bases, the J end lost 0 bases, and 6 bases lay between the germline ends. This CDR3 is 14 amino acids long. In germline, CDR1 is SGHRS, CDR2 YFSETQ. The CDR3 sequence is CASSLDGNQETQYF. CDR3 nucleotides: TGCGCCAGCAGCTTGGACGGAAACCAAGAGACCCAGTACTTC.

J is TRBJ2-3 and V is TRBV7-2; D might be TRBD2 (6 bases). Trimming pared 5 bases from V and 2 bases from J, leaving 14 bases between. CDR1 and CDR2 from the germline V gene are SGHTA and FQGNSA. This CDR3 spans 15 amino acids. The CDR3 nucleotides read TGTGCCAGCAGCAAAGCCGGGACTCACACAGATACGCAGTATTTT. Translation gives CASSKAGTHTDTQYF.

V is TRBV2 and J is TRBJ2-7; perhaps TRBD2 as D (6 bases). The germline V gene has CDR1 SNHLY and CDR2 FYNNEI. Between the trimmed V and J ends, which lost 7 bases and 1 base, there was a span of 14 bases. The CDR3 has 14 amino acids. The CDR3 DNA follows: TGTGCCAGCAATCGGCGGGATGGTTCCTACGAGCAGTACTTC. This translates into CASNRRDGSYEQYF. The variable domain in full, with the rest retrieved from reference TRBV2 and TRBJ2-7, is EPEVTQTPSHQVTQMGQEVILRCVPISNHLYFYWYRQILGQKVEFLVSFYNNEISEKSEIFDDQFSVERPDGSNFTLKIRSTKLEDSAMYFCASNRRDGSYEQYFGPGTRLTVT.

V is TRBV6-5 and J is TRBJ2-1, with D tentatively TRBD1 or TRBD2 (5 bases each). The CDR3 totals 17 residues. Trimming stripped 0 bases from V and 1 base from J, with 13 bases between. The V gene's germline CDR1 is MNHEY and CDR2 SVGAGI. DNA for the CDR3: TGTGCCAGCAGTTACTCGGCGGTGGGACGTTCCTACAATGAGCAGTTCTTC. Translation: CASSYSAVGRSYNEQFF.

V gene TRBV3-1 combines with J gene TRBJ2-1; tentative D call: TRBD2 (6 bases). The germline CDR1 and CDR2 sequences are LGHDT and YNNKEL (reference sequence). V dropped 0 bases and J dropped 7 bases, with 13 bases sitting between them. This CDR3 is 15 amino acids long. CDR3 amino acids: CASSQEGREWNEQFF. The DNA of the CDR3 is TGTGCCAGCAGCCAAGAAGGACGGGAGTGGAATGAGCAGTTCTTC.

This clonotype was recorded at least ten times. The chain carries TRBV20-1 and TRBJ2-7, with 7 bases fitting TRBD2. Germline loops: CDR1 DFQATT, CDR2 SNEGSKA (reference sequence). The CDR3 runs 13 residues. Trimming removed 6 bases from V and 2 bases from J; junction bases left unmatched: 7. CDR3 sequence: CSASAGPTYEQYF. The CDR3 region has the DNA TGCAGTGCCTCAGCGGGACCCACCTACGAGCAGTACTTC.

CDR3 nucleotide sequence: TGCGCCAGCAGCCAGCTAGCGCCAACCTCCTACGAGCAGTACTTC. Its protein product is CASSQLAPTSYEQYF. V is TRBV4-1 and J is TRBJ2-7, with a possible D match to TRBD2 (6 bases). Trimming shortened V by 3 bases and J by 0 bases, and 12 bases separated the two germline ends. Germline V gene sequence: CDR1 MGHRA, CDR2 YSYEKL. This CDR3 spans 15 amino acids.

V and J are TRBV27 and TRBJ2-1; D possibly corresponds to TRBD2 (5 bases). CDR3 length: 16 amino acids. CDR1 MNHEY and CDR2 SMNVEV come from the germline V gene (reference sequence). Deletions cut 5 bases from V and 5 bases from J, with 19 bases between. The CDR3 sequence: CASSPLISGLNNEQFF. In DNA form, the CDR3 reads TGTGCCAGCAGTCCTCTGATCAGCGGCCTAAACAATGAGCAGTTCTTC.

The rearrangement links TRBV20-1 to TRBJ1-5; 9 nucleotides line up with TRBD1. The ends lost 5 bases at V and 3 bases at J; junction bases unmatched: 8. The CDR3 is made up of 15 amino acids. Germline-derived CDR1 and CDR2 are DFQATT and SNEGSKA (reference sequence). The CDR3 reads CSAPRTGADNQPQHF. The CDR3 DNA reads TGCAGTGCTCCCCGGACAGGGGCTGACAATCAGCCCCAGCATTTT.